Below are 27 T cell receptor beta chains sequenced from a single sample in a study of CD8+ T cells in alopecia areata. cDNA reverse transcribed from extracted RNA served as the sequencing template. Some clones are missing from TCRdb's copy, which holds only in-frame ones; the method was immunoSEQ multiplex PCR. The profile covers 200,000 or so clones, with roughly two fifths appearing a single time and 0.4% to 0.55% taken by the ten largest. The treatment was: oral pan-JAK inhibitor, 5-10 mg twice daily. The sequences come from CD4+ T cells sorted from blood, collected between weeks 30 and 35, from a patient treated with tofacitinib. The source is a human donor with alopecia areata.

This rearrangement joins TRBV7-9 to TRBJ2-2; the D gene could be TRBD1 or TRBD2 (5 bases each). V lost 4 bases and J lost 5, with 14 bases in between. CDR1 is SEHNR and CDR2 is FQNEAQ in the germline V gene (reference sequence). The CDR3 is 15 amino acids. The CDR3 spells CASSSRPGGTGELFF. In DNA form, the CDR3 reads TGTGCCAGCAGCTCAAGGCCTGGGGGAACCGGGGAGCTGTTTTTT.

The CDR3 DNA reads TGTGCCAGCAGCCTGGACAGACCCACAGATACGCAGTATTTT. Its protein is CASSLDRPTDTQYF. J is TRBJ2-3 and V is TRBV7-9, with D maybe TRBD1 (6 bases). Germline CDR1 is SEHNR and CDR2 is FQNEAQ (reference sequence). The length of the CDR3 is 14 residues. V gave up 5 bases and J gave up 2 bases, with 11 bases separating them.

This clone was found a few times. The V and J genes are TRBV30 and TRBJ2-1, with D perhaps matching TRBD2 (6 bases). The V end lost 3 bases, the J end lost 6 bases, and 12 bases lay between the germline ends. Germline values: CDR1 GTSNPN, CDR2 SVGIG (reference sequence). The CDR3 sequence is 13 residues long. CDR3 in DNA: TGTGCCTGGAGCCCGGGACTCGTCAATGAGCAGTTCTTC. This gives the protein CAWSPGLVNEQFF.

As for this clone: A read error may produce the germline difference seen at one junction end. The CDR3 region has the DNA TGTGCTAGCAGCTTAAACCCTGGACTAGCGGGAGGGCCCTTCAATGAGCAGTTCTTC. Amino acids: CASSLNPGLAGGPFNEQFF. This rearrangement joins TRBV7-7 to TRBJ2-1, with TRBD2 identical over 15 bases. Germline-derived CDR1 and CDR2 are SSHAT and FNYEAQ (reference sequence). CDR3 length equals 19 residues.

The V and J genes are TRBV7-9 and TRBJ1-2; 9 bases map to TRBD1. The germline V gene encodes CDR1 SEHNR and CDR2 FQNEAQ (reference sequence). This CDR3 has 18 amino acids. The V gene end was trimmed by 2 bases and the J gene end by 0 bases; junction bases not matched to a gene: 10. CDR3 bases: TGTGCCAGCAGCTTAAACGTGGGACAGGGAAACACTAACTATGGCTACACCTTC. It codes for CASSLNVGQGNTNYGYTF. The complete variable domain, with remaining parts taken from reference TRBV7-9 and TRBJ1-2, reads DTGVSQNPRHKITKRGQNVTFRCDPISEHNRLYWYRQTLGQGPEFLTYFQNEAQLEKSRLLSDRFSAERPKGSFSTLEIQRTEQGDSAMYLCASSLNVGQGNTNYGYTFGSGTRLTVV.

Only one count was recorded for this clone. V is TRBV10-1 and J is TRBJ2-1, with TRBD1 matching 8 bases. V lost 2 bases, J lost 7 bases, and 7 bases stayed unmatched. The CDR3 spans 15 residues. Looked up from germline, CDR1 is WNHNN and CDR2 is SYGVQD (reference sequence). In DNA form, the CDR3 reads TGCGCCAGCAGTGAGGCCAGGGGGCTAGGGAATGAGCAGTTCTTC. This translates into CASSEARGLGNEQFF.

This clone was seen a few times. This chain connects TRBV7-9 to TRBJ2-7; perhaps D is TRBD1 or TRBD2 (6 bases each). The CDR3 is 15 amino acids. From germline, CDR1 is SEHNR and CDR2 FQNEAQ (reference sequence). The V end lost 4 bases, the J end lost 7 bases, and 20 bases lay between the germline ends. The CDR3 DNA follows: TGTGCCAGCAGCTCCCTTGGGCAGGGGACTGAAGAGCAGTACTTC. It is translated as CASSSLGQGTEEQYF. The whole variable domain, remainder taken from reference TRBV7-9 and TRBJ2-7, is DTGVSQNPRHKITKRGQNVTFRCDPISEHNRLYWYRQTLGQGPEFLTYFQNEAQLEKSRLLSDRFSAERPKGSFSTLEIQRTEQGDSAMYLCASSSLGQGTEEQYFGPGTRLTVT.

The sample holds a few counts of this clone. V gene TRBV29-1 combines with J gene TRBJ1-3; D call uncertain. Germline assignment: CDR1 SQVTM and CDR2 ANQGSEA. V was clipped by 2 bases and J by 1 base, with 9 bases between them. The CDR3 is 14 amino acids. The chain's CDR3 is CSVESGLSGNTIYF. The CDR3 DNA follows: TGCAGCGTTGAATCAGGCCTATCTGGAAACACCATATATTTT.

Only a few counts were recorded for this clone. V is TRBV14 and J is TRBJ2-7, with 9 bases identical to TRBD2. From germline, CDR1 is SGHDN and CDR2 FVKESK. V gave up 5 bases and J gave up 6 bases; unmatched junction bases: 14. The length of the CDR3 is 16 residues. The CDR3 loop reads CASSKHPAGGPTEQYF. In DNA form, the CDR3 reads TGTGCCAGCAGCAAACACCCGGCGGGAGGGCCGACCGAGCAGTACTTC.

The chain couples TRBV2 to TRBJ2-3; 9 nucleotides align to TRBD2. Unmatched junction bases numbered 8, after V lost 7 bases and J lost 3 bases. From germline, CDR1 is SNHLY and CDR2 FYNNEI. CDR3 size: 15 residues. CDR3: CASKVDSGGTDTQYF. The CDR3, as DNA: TGTGCCAGCAAGGTAGATAGCGGGGGAACAGATACGCAGTATTTT.

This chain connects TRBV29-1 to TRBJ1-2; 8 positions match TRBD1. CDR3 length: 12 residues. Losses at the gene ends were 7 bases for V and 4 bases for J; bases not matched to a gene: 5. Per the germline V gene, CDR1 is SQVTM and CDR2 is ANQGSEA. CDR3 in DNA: TGCAGCGCCCGACAGGGGCCCTATGGCTACACCTTC. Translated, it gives CSARQGPYGYTF.

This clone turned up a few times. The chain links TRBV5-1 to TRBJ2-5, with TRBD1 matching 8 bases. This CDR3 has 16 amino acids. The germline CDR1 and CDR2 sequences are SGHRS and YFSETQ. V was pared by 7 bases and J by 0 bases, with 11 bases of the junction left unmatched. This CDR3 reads CASQTGLQGDQETQYF. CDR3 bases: TGCGCCAGCCAAACCGGCCTACAGGGGGACCAAGAGACCCAGTACTTC.

The CDR3 protein is CASHIRGSETQYF. The CDR3 DNA sequence: TGCGCCAGCCATATCAGGGGTAGTGAGACCCAGTACTTC. The rearrangement uses TRBV5-1 and TRBJ2-5; perhaps TRBD1 as D (6 bases). The germline gives CDR1 SGHRS, CDR2 YFSETQ. This CDR3 has 13 amino acids. V gave up 7 bases and J gave up 5 bases, with 15 bases separating them.

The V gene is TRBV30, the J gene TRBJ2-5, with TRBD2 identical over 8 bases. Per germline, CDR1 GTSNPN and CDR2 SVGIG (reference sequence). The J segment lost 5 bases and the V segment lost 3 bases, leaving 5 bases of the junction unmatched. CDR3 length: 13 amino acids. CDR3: CAWSPGLEETQYF. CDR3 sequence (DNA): TGTGCCTGGAGCCCGGGACTAGAGGAGACCCAGTACTTC.

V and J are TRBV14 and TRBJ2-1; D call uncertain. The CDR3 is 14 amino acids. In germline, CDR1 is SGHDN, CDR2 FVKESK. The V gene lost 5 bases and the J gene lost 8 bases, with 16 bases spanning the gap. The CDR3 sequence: CASSDPYVSHEQFF. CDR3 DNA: TGTGCCAGCAGCGACCCCTACGTTTCCCATGAGCAGTTCTTC.

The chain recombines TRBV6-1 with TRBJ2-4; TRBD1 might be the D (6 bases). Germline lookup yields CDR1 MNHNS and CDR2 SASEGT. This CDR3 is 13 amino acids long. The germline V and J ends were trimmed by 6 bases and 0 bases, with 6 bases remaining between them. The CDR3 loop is CASRGGAKNIQYF. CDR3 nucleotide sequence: TGTGCCAGCAGAGGGGGAGCCAAAAACATTCAGTACTTC.

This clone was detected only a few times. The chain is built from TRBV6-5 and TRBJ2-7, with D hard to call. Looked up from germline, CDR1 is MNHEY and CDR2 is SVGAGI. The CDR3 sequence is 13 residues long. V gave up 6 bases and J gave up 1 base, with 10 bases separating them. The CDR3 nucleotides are TGTGCCAGCAGCCTGGTCGTATCCTACGAGCAGTACTTC. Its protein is CASSLVVSYEQYF.

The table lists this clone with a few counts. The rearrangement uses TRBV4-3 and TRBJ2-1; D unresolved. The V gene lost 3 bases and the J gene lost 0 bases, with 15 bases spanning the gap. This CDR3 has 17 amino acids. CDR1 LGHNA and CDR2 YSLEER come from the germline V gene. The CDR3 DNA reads TGCGCCAGCAGCCAGGTGGATATGGGCAGCTCCTACAATGAGCAGTTCTTC. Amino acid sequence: CASSQVDMGSSYNEQFF.

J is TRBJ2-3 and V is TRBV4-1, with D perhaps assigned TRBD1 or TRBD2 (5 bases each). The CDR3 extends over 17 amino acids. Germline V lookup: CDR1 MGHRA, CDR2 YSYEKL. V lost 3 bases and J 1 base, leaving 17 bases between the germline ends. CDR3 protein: CASSQWGSTAGTDTQYF. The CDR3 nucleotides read TGCGCCAGCAGCCAGTGGGGGTCAACCGCTGGCACAGATACGCAGTATTTT.

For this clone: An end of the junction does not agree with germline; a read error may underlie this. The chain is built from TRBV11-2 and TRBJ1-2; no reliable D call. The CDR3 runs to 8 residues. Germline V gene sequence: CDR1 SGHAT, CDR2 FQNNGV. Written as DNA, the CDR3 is TGTGCCAGCAGCCCCGAGCTCTTC. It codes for CASSPELF.

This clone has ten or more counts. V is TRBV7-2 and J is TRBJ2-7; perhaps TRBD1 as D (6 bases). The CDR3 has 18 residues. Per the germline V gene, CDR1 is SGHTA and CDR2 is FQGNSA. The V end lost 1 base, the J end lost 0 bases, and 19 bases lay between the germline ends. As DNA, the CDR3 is TGTGCCAGCAGCTTAGTAAGGACAGCAAACATTGGCTCCTACGAGCAGTACTTC. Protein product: CASSLVRTANIGSYEQYF.

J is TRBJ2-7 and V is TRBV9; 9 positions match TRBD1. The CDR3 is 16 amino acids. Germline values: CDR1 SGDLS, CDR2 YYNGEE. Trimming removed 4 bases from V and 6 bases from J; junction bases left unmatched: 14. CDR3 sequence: CASSPGGQDRGSEQYF. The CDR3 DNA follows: TGTGCCAGCAGCCCAGGCGGCCAGGACAGGGGATCCGAGCAGTACTTC.

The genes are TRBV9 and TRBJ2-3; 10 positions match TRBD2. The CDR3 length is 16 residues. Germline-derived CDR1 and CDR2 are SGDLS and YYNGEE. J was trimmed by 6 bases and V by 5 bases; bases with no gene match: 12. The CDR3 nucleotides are TGTGCCAGCAGGCAAGCGGGGGGGCCAGCGGGCGATACGCAGTATTTT. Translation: CASRQAGGPAGDTQYF.

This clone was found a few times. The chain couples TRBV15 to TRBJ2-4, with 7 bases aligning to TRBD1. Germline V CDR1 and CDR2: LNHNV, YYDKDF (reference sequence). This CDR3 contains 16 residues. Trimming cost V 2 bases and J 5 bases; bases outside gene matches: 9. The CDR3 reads CATSRPTGQRENIQYF. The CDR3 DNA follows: TGTGCCACCAGCAGACCGACGGGACAGAGGGAAAACATTCAGTACTTC.

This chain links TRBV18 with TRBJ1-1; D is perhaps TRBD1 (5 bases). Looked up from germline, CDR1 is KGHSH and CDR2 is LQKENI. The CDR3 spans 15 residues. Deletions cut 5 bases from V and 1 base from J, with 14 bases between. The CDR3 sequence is CASSGRDGRNTEAFF. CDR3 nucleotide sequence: TGTGCCAGCTCAGGCCGGGACGGCCGGAACACTGAAGCTTTCTTT.

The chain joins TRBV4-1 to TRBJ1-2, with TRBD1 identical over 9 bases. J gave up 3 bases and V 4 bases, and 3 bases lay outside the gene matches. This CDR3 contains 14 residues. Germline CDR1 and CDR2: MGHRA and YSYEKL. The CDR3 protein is CASSRRDRDYGYTF. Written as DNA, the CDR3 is TGCGCCAGCAGCCGCCGGGACAGGGACTATGGCTACACCTTC.

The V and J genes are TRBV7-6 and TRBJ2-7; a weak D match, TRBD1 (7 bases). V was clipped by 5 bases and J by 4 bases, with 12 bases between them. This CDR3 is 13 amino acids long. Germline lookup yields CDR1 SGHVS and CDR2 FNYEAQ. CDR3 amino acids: CASSRGTAYEQYF. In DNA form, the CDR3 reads TGTGCCAGCAGCCGGGGGACAGCGTACGAGCAGTACTTC.